A selection of T cell receptor beta chains follows, all from one sample in a study of shared clonotypes between healthy human individuals. Sequenced by immunoSEQ multiplex PCR; TCRdb stores in-frame clones only, minus some. This table has some 650,000 clones, 97% appearing once. The sequencing sample was made of naive CD4+ T cells sorted from blood. The source is a woman in her 30s in good health. The CDR3 runs from the conserved cysteine through the conserved F or W. The D gene is left open where the match is weak. Clone size is not always given. Where it is, it says once, few, many or a class for expanded clones.

j_gene	abundance	v_gene	d_gene	CDR3nt	CDR3aa
TRBJ2-1	.	TRBV15	.	TGTGCCACCAGCAGAGATCGGGCTGAGCAGTTCTTC	CATSRDRAEQFF
TRBJ1-5	.	TRBV30	.	TGTGCCTGGAGTGTACGAGGCACGTTGTCCCAGCCCCAGCATTTT	CAWSVRGTLSQPQHF
TRBJ1-5	.	TRBV10-1	.	TGCGCCAGCAGTGGGGTTAATCAGCCCCAGCATTTT	CASSGVNQPQHF
TRBJ2-7	.	TRBV23-1	.	TGCGCCAGCAGTCTCCCTCACTACGAGCAGTACTTC	CASSLPHYEQYF
TRBJ1-1	.	TRBV5-4	TRBD1	TGTGCCAGCAGCTTAACGGGACAGGCGAACACTGAAGCTTTCTTT	CASSLTGQANTEAFF
TRBJ2-1	.	TRBV7-2	TRBD1	TGTGCCAGCGACGTTTCCAGGGGGCGAAATGAGCAGTTCTTC	CASDVSRGRNEQFF
TRBJ2-7	.	TRBV10-3	.	TGTGCCATCAGTGAGTCCCTAGCGCAAACCTACGAGCAGTACTTC	CAISESLAQTYEQYF
TRBJ2-1	.	TRBV5-4	.	TGTGCCAGCAGCTCCCGCCGGGGGATATACAATGAGCAGTTCTTC	CASSSRRGIYNEQFF
TRBJ2-2	.	TRBV30	TRBD1	TGTGCCTGGAGTTCAGGGACAGCCGGGGAGCTGTTTTTT	CAWSSGTAGELFF
TRBJ2-1	.	TRBV7-3	.	TGTGCCAGCAGCCAGAGCGGGCCGGGCTCCTACAATGAGCAGTTCTTC	CASSQSGPGSYNEQFF
TRBJ2-7	.	TRBV5-1	TRBD1	TGCGCCAGCAGCTTCGGGACAGGGGCCCACGAGCAGTACTTC	CASSFGTGAHEQYF
TRBJ1-5	once	TRBV5-6	.	TGTGCCAGCAGCAGACGCCAGGGGTATAGCAATCAGCCCCAGCATTTT	CASSRRQGYSNQPQHF
TRBJ1-2	.	TRBV28	TRBD1	TGTGCCAGCAGAGGGACAGGGGGCCTAGGGGGCTACACCTTC	CASRGTGGLGGYTF
TRBJ2-2	.	TRBV4-2	TRBD2	TGTGCCAGCAGCCAACCTACTAGCGGCCAAAAGAACACCGGGGAGCTGTTTTTT	CASSQPTSGQKNTGELFF
TRBJ1-2	.	TRBV5-1	.	TGCGCCAGCAGCAGAGGGGACACCACTTCGAAAGGCTACACCTTC	CASSRGDTTSKGYTF
TRBJ2-5	.	TRBV18	TRBD2	TGTGCCAGCTCATCTAGCGGGACTCAAGAGACCCAGTACTTC	CASSSSGTQETQYF
TRBJ1-1	.	TRBV19	.	TGTGCCAGTTCCCTGGGGGATCCGAACACTGAAGCTTTCTTT	CASSLGDPNTEAFF
TRBJ2-7	.	TRBV28	.	TGTGCCAGCAGTTTCGGAAATACCTACGAGCAGTACTTC	CASSFGNTYEQYF
TRBJ2-7	.	TRBV7-3	.	TGTGCCAGCAGCTTAACGGTCGCTGGCTCCTACGAGCAGTACTTC	CASSLTVAGSYEQYF
TRBJ1-3	.	TRBV6-1	.	TGTGCCAGCAGTGAATCGGTCGGGGTCTCTGGAAACACCATATATTTT	CASSESVGVSGNTIYF
TRBJ2-2	.	TRBV5-1	.	TGCGCCAGCAGCTCACCGGGCCGGGACACCGGGGAGCTGTTTTTT	CASSSPGRDTGELFF
TRBJ2-1	.	TRBV19	.	TGTGCCAGTACCCAAACGGTGCAGGACAATGAGCAGTTCTTC	CASTQTVQDNEQFF
TRBJ2-3	.	TRBV19	TRBD2	TGTGCCAGTGGGGGAGAGGCTAGCGGGAGGGCCGGAGATACGCAGTATTTT	CASGGEASGRAGDTQYF
TRBJ1-5	.	TRBV5-5	TRBD1	TGTGCCAGCAGCTTGGCGGGGGCAGGGGGCTTCAATCAGCCCCAGCATTTT	CASSLAGAGGFNQPQHF
TRBJ2-6	once	TRBV7-8	.	TGTGCCAGCAGCTTCGGGGCTGGGGCCAACGTCCTGACTTTC	CASSFGAGANVLTF
TRBJ2-2	once	TRBV18	.	TGTGCCAGCTCACCACCGACGGCCGGGGAGCTGTTTTTT	CASSPPTAGELFF
TRBJ1-4	.	TRBV28	.	TGTGCCAGCAGAACGGGGCTCTACGAAAAACTGTTTTTT	CASRTGLYEKLFF
TRBJ2-1	.	TRBV4-1	.	TGCGCCAGCAGCCAAGGGGGACTCCTCAATGAGCAGTTCTTC	CASSQGGLLNEQFF
TRBJ2-5	.	TRBV27	TRBD1	TGTGCCAGCAGTTTGGGACAGGGACGCGGGGAGACCCAGTACTTC	CASSLGQGRGETQYF
TRBJ2-5	.	TRBV28	.	TGTGCCAGCAGTTTGGCTGGTAGGGGCCAAGAGACCCAGTACTTC	CASSLAGRGQETQYF
TRBJ1-1	.	TRBV7-3	TRBD1	TGTGCCAGCAGGCGGGACAGGGGGCCTGGTGAAGCTTTCTTT	CASRRDRGPGEAFF
TRBJ2-1	.	TRBV2	.	TGTGCCAGGACTCAGATGGGAGCCCAGTTCTTC	CARTQMGAQFF
TRBJ2-4	once	TRBV27	.	TGTGCCAGCAGTCCAGCGAACCTGGCAGCCAAAAACATTCAGTACTTC	CASSPANLAAKNIQYF
TRBJ1-1	few	TRBV5-1	.	TGCGCCAGCAGCTTGATGGGTAACACTGAAGCTTTCTTT	CASSLMGNTEAFF
TRBJ1-4	.	TRBV28	.	TGTGCCAGCAGTTTTGGCCTTCAGGGATACGGTGAAAAACTGTTTTTT	CASSFGLQGYGEKLFF
TRBJ1-4	.	TRBV10-2	TRBD1	TGCGCCAGCAGTCTGACAGGGGGAAATGAAAAACTGTTTTTT	CASSLTGGNEKLFF
TRBJ2-7	.	TRBV5-1	.	TGCGCCAGCAGCAGCGCGACTAGCTCCTACGAGCAGTACTTC	CASSSATSSYEQYF
TRBJ1-2	.	TRBV28	.	TGTGCCAGCACACCGGCAGGGCGGACTTTTGGCTACACCTTC	CASTPAGRTFGYTF
TRBJ2-7	.	TRBV18	TRBD1	TGTGCCAGCTCACCCGGGACAGACTACGAGCAGTACTTC	CASSPGTDYEQYF
TRBJ1-5	.	TRBV28	TRBD1	TGTGCCAGCAGTTACGGGACAGGGGTCCCCCTTAGCAATCAGCCCCAGCATTTT	CASSYGTGVPLSNQPQHF
TRBJ2-7	once	TRBV18	.	TGTGCCAGCTCTTTCGACAGCTACGAGCAGTACTTC	CASSFDSYEQYF
TRBJ2-5	.	TRBV7-6	TRBD1	TGTGCCAGCAGCACACAGGGGACCCAAGAGACCCAGTACTTC	CASSTQGTQETQYF
TRBJ2-1	.	TRBV15	.	TGTGCCACCAGCAGAGATGGCGGTAGGTACAATGAGCAGTTCTTC	CATSRDGGRYNEQFF